This TCR beta chain was profiled in a study of vaccination effects on CD4 cells after COVID-19. As for this clone: The antigen is undetermined.

This table comes from immunoSEQ multiplex PCR, and its TCRdb copy is limited to in-frame clones, with some not included. This sample yields 45,000 to 60,000 clones, of which about three quarters are seen a single time; about 12% belongs to the top ten. Following culture for about 11 days, CD4+ T cells were isolated. The receptor was derived from a human donor who had a prior SARS-CoV-2 infection. Specimen: CD4+ T cells from PBMCs cultured without peptide, collected before COVID-19 vaccination.

The CDR3 region is CASSPLTRVNEQYF. In nucleotides, the CDR3 is TGTGCCAGCTCACCTCTGACCCGTGTCAACGAGCAGTACTTC. The genes are TRBV18 and TRBJ2-7, with D hard to call. Germline assignment: CDR1 KGHSH and CDR2 LQKENI. The CDR3 runs to 14 residues. V dropped 3 bases and J dropped 5 bases, with 14 bases sitting between them.